The 19 T cell receptor beta chains reported below all come from one sample, sequenced in a study of blood T cell repertoires in COVID-19. Clones were read by immunoSEQ multiplex PCR, and TCRdb kept only the in-frame ones, dropping some. Found here are just over 250,000 clones, 84% of them singletons; the top ten hold 4.1%. The sample taken for sequencing was PBMCs or T cells enriched from blood (not recorded which). These receptors all come from a man aged 25 to 45 with acute COVID-19.

V usage is TRBV5-6 and J usage is TRBJ1-1, with TRBD1 matching over 7 bases. Losses at the gene ends were 4 bases for V and 1 base for J; bases not matched to a gene: 4. Germline V gene sequence: CDR1 SGHDT, CDR2 YYEEEE. The length of the CDR3 is 14 residues. The CDR3 DNA sequence: TGTGCCAGCAGCCCGGGACAGCCGAACACTGAAGCTTTCTTT. Translation: CASSPGQPNTEAFF.

The rearrangement uses TRBV7-9 and TRBJ1-2, with D uncertain. The CDR3 loop spans 14 amino acids. Germline V lookup: CDR1 SEHNR, CDR2 FQNEAQ (reference sequence). Between the trimmed V and J ends, which lost 5 bases and 6 bases, there was a span of 16 bases. The CDR3 is CASSPPGQANGYTF. In nucleotides, the CDR3 is TGTGCCAGCAGCCCCCCCGGCCAGGCGAATGGCTACACCTTC.

The chain recombines TRBV27 with TRBJ1-5; maybe TRBD1 (6 bases). V was trimmed by 6 bases and J by 4 bases, leaving 16 bases between them. The length of the CDR3 is 15 residues. Germline V gene data show CDR1 as MNHEY and CDR2 as SMNVEV (reference sequence). The CDR3 nucleotides are TGTGCCAGCAGCCTTACCCGGGACATAAATCAGCCCCAGCATTTT. Its translation: CASSLTRDINQPQHF.

This clone turned up a few times. This chain joins TRBV2 and TRBJ2-7; tentative D call: TRBD2 (6 bases). With 4 bases removed from V and 7 bases from J, the gap between germline ends came to 14 bases. Germline V gene data show CDR1 as SNHLY and CDR2 as FYNNEI. This CDR3 is built from 13 residues. CDR3 in amino acids: CASSVGSGVEQYV. The CDR3 DNA reads TGTGCCAGCAGTGTCGGGTCGGGGGTTGAGCAGTACGTC.

The J gene is TRBJ1-1, the V gene TRBV18; no reliable D call. V dropped 3 bases and J dropped 8 bases, with 7 bases sitting between them. Per germline, CDR1 KGHSH and CDR2 LQKENI. The CDR3 runs 11 residues. The CDR3 loop is CASSPMEEAFF. DNA for the CDR3: TGTGCCAGCTCACCGATGGAGGAAGCTTTCTTT.

The chain carries TRBV5-4 and TRBJ1-6; D is possibly TRBD1 (5 bases). V gave up 0 bases and J gave up 10 bases, with 11 bases separating them. Germline loops: CDR1 SGHNT, CDR2 YYREEE (reference sequence). The CDR3 spans 14 residues. In DNA, the CDR3 is TGTGCCAGCAGCTTGGCGGCAGGGCGATCACCCCTCCACTTT. The encoded protein is CASSLAAGRSPLHF.

The chain carries TRBV3-1 (or the pseudogene TRBV3-2) and TRBJ1-1; the D is unclear. This CDR3 region has 15 residues. CDR1 LGHDT and CDR2 YNNKEL come from the germline V gene (reference sequence). Trimming shortened V by 4 bases and J by 4 bases, and 16 bases separated the two germline ends. The CDR3 DNA reads as TGTGCCAGCAGCCTCCAGCCGCGGGGTACCACTGAAGCTTTCTTT. Residues: CASSLQPRGTTEAFF.

The chain couples TRBV5-5 to TRBJ2-7; D might be TRBD1 (5 bases). Trimming took off 2 bases at V and 0 bases at J, with 9 bases between the two ends. Germline assignment: CDR1 SGHKS and CDR2 YYEKEE (reference sequence). This CDR3 region has 14 residues. CDR3 sequence reads: CASSFDGASYEQYV. CDR3 DNA sequence: TGTGCCAGCAGCTTCGATGGGGCCTCCTACGAGCAGTACGTC.

The CDR3 is CASSMGPPLRAGLFTDTQYF. In DNA form, the CDR3 reads TGCGCCAGCAGCATGGGGCCGCCACTCCGGGCGGGGCTTTTCACAGATACGCAGTATTTT. The chain couples TRBV5-1 to TRBJ2-3; D is possibly TRBD2 (6 bases). The CDR3 contains 20 residues. V shed 4 bases and J shed 2 bases, with 29 bases lying between them. The germline V gene has CDR1 SGHRS and CDR2 YFSETQ.

The chain is built from TRBV28 and TRBJ2-3; no definite D call. Trimming left V 7 bases short and J 2 bases short, with 13 bases between. The CDR3 runs to 14 residues. The germline V gene has CDR1 MDHEN and CDR2 SYDVKM. This CDR3 reads CASKGGVPTDTQYF. As DNA, the CDR3 is TGTGCCAGCAAAGGCGGAGTCCCCACAGATACGCAGTATTTT.

V gene TRBV10-1 combines with J gene TRBJ2-7; perhaps TRBD2 as D (6 bases). The CDR3 loop spans 13 amino acids. Germline-derived CDR1 and CDR2 are WNHNN and SYGVQD (reference sequence). V shed 11 bases and J shed 3 bases, with 17 bases lying between them. Written as DNA, the CDR3 is TGCGCCCGCCGACTAGGGACGTTCTACGAGCAGTACGTC. The encoded protein is CARRLGTFYEQYV.

The chain is built from TRBV4-2 and TRBJ2-5; the D is unclear. The V and J ends lost 0 bases and 2 bases respectively, with 7 bases between them. Germline values: CDR1 LGHNA, CDR2 YNFKEQ. This CDR3 is 14 amino acids long. Written as DNA, the CDR3 is TGTGCCAGCAGCCAAGATACTCTGCAAGAGACCCAGTACTTC. Translation gives CASSQDTLQETQYF.

The rearrangement uses TRBV5-1 and TRBJ2-1; D is unresolved. Germline V gene data show CDR1 as SGHRS and CDR2 as YFSETQ. V was pared by 2 bases and J by 7 bases, with 10 bases between. This CDR3 is 13 amino acids long. In DNA form, the CDR3 reads TGCGCCAGCAGCTTCCCCTTGAGTAATGAGCAGTTCTTC. Its protein is CASSFPLSNEQFF. Using reference TRBV5-1 and TRBJ2-1 for the parts outside the CDR3, the full variable domain is KAGVTQTPRYLIKTRGQQVTLSCSPISGHRSVSWYQQTPGQGLQFLFEYFSETQRNKGNFPGRFSGRQFSNSRSEMNVSTLELGDSALYLCASSFPLSNEQFFGPGTRLTVL.

V usage is TRBV6-6 and J usage is TRBJ1-1, with 9 positions matching TRBD1. Germline-derived CDR1 and CDR2 are MNHNY and SVGAGI (reference sequence). J gave up 0 bases and V 4 bases, and 6 bases lay outside the gene matches. This CDR3 region has 16 residues. CDR3 DNA: TGTGCCAGCAGTTTACAGGACAGGGGCTTGAACACTGAAGCTTTCTTT. It codes for CASSLQDRGLNTEAFF.

This sequence joins TRBV7-6 and TRBJ2-1; 8 bases map to TRBD2. Germline CDR1 is SGHVS and CDR2 is FNYEAQ. The CDR3 runs to 17 residues. V lost 5 bases, J lost 4 bases, and 13 bases stayed unmatched. CDR3 protein: CASSMARQRESYNEQFF. The CDR3 DNA reads as TGTGCCAGCAGCATGGCTCGCCAGCGGGAGTCATACAATGAGCAGTTCTTC. Variable domain in full (rest from reference TRBV7-6 and TRBJ2-1): GAGVSQSPRYKVTKRGQDVALRCDPISGHVSLYWYRQALGQGPEFLTYFNYEAQQDKSGLPNDRFSAERPEGSISTLTIQRTEQRDSAMYRCASSMARQRESYNEQFFGPGTRLTVL.

The chain joins TRBV29-1 to TRBJ1-1; TRBD1 matches at 7 bases. This CDR3 comprises 16 residues. The germline CDR1 and CDR2 sequences are SQVTM and ANQGSEA. J was trimmed by 0 bases and V by 6 bases; bases with no gene match: 13. The CDR3 DNA reads TGCAGCGTCGACAATCTACCGGGACAGCTGAACACTGAAGCTTTCTTT. As protein: CSVDNLPGQLNTEAFF.

The rearrangement uses TRBV7-9 and TRBJ1-1; unclear D gene. Germline V CDR1 and CDR2: SEHNR, FQNEAQ (reference sequence). V shed 3 bases and J shed 3 bases, with 8 bases lying between them. CDR3 length: 13 residues. The CDR3 sequence: CASSFVQYTEAFF. As DNA, the CDR3 is TGTGCCAGCAGCTTCGTCCAGTACACTGAAGCTTTCTTT. Drawing the rest from reference TRBV7-9 and TRBJ1-1, the complete variable domain is DTGVSQNPRHKITKRGQNVTFRCDPISEHNRLYWYRQTLGQGPEFLTYFQNEAQLEKSRLLSDRFSAERPKGSFSTLEIQRTEQGDSAMYLCASSFVQYTEAFFGQGTRLTVV.

The table lists this clone with a few counts. The gene calls are TRBV9 and TRBJ2-5; D call uncertain. The CDR3 is 15 residues long. V dropped 3 bases and J dropped 4 bases, with 16 bases sitting between them. Germline V lookup: CDR1 SGDLS, CDR2 YYNGEE. CDR3 sequence: CASSAGVILGETQYF. The CDR3 nucleotides are TGTGCCAGCAGCGCCGGAGTGATTTTGGGAGAGACCCAGTACTTC. Combining the CDR3 with reference TRBV9 and TRBJ2-5 gives the whole variable domain DSGVTQTPKHLITATGQRVTLRCSPRSGDLSVYWYQQSLDQGLQFLIQYYNGEERAKGNILERFSAQQFPDLHSELNLSSLELGDSALYFCASSAGVILGETQYFGPGTRLLVL.

V usage is TRBV6-1 and J usage is TRBJ1-5; weak D call: TRBD1 (5 bases). This CDR3 region has 14 residues. V lost 1 base to trimming and J lost 6 bases, with 10 bases between them. Germline-derived CDR1 and CDR2 are MNHNS and SASEGT. CDR3 sequence reads: CASSEGSGGQPQHF. The CDR3 nucleotides read TGTGCCAGCAGTGAAGGATCCGGGGGTCAGCCCCAGCATTTT.